This TCR beta chain was recovered during a study of metastatic and nonmetastatic thyroid tumors. Among the patients, none had received any treatment before thyroid surgery. TCRdb reanalyzed the PCR reads with MiXCR. The sample has roughly 23,000 clones, more than 15% seen once. The CDR3 has 14 residues. V gave up 5 bases and J gave up 9 bases; unmatched junction bases: 5. Germline V gives CDR1 SGHTA, CDR2 FQGNSA. By its share, this clone is medium-sized. The chain joins TRBV7-2 to TRBJ1-6; TRBD1 aligns across 9 bases. The source material was adjacent normal tissue. The sequence was collected from a male donor with papillary thyroid cancer or a benign thyroid nodule (not recorded which). Some clones in this sample may be carry-over from other donors' samples. Here the CDR3 DNA reads TGTGCCAGCAGCCAGCGGGACAGGGTTTCACCCCTCCACTTT. Amino acids: CASSQRDRVSPLHF. The complete variable domain, with remaining parts taken from reference TRBV7-2 and TRBJ1-6, reads GAGVSQSPSNKVTEKGKDVELRCDPISGHTALYWYRQSLGQGLEFLIYFQGNSAPDKSGLPSDRFSAERTGGSVSTLTIQRTQQEDSAVYLCASSQRDRVSPLHFGNGTRLTVT.